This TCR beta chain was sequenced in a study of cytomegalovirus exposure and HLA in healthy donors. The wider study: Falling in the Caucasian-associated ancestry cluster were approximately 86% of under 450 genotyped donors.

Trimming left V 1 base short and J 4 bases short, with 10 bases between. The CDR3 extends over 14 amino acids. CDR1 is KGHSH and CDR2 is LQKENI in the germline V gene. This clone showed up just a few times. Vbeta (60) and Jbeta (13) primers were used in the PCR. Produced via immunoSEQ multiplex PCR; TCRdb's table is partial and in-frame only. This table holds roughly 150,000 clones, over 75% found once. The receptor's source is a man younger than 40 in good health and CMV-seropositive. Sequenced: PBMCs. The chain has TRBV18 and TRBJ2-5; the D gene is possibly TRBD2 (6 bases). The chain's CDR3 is CASSPREEGETQYF. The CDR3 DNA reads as TGTGCCAGCTCACCACGAGAGGAGGGAGAGACCCAGTACTTC.